The 28 T cell receptor beta chains reported below all come from one sample, sequenced in a study of blood T cell repertoires in COVID-19. TCRdb keeps only in-frame clones here, not all; method: immunoSEQ multiplex PCR. The profile shows fewer than 200,000 clones, over 75% of them singletons. The sequenced sample consisted of PBMCs or T cells enriched from blood (not recorded which). The source is a woman between 18 and 29 years old who had recovered from COVID-19.

The gene calls are TRBV20-1 and TRBJ2-3, with a weak D call TRBD2 (5 bases). The CDR3 loop spans 12 amino acids. Trimming cost V 3 bases and J 2 bases, with 6 bases left between them. Germline CDR1 is DFQATT and CDR2 is SNEGSKA (reference sequence). In nucleotides, the CDR3 is TGCAGTGCTAGTCGGGACACAGATACGCAGTATTTT. It encodes CSASRDTDTQYF.

This chain links TRBV19 with TRBJ1-3, with TRBD1 as a possible D gene (6 bases). V was shortened by 6 bases and J by 0 bases, with 12 bases between the two germline ends. Germline CDR1 LNHDA, CDR2 SQIVND (reference sequence). The CDR3 runs to 15 residues. The CDR3 is CASSTGHFSGNTIYF. The CDR3 coding sequence is TGTGCCAGTAGCACGGGACACTTCTCTGGAAACACCATATATTTT.

This chain links TRBV5-1 with TRBJ1-4; the D is unclear. Looked up from germline, CDR1 is SGHRS and CDR2 is YFSETQ. V was trimmed by 4 bases and J by 0 bases, leaving 13 bases between them. The CDR3 is 16 amino acids. The CDR3 region is CASSAGWAATNEKLFF. The CDR3 nucleotides are TGCGCCAGCAGCGCCGGTTGGGCAGCAACTAATGAAAAACTGTTTTTT.

This chain joins TRBV19 and TRBJ1-2; D not certain. Germline V CDR1 and CDR2: LNHDA, SQIVND (reference sequence). The CDR3 sequence is 12 residues long. V was cut by 6 bases and J by 2 bases, with 7 bases left in between. CDR3 protein: CASREINYGYTF. In DNA form, the CDR3 reads TGTGCCAGTAGAGAGATAAACTATGGCTACACCTTC.

The J gene is TRBJ2-7, the V gene TRBV5-6, with D possibly matching TRBD1 (6 bases). Trimming removed 1 base at V and 0 bases at J, with 17 bases between. The CDR3 covers 17 residues. From germline, CDR1 is SGHDT and CDR2 YYEEEE. The CDR3 nucleotides are TGTGCCAGCAGCTTGCTACCTTTCCGGGACACCTCCTACGAGCAGTACTTC. Its protein product is CASSLLPFRDTSYEQYF.

This chain joins TRBV28 and TRBJ2-2; 7 nucleotides match TRBD1. With 1 base clipped from V and 1 base from J, the junction kept 6 bases outside the gene matches. Germline V gives CDR1 MDHEN, CDR2 SYDVKM. The CDR3 consists of 17 residues. CDR3 sequence reads: CASSLYRTGQNTGELFF. The DNA for the CDR3 is TGTGCCAGCAGTTTATACCGGACAGGCCAGAACACCGGGGAGCTGTTTTTT.

The rearrangement links TRBV2 to TRBJ2-5, with D possibly being TRBD2 (5 bases). Trimming removed 7 bases from V and 4 bases from J, with 10 bases in between. This CDR3 has 12 residues. Germline V gene sequence: CDR1 SNHLY, CDR2 FYNNEI. The CDR3 coding sequence is TGTGCCAGCAAAGAGGGCGGAGAGACCCAGTACTTC. Protein product: CASKEGGETQYF.

This sequence joins TRBV7-2 and TRBJ1-6; TRBD1 matches 7 bases. Per the germline V gene, CDR1 is SGHTA and CDR2 is FQGNSA. The CDR3 is 16 residues long. J was trimmed by 10 bases and V by 1 base; bases with no gene match: 10. CDR3 DNA: TGTGCCAGCAGCTTAGGACAGGGTATAACATCGTCACCCCTCCACTTT. Translation: CASSLGQGITSSPLHF.

The V call is TRBV5-6, the J call TRBJ1-2; D is perhaps TRBD1 (6 bases). There are 14 residues in the CDR3. Germline loops: CDR1 SGHDT, CDR2 YYEEEE. V gave up 4 bases and J gave up 5 bases, with 15 bases separating them. DNA of the CDR3: TGTGCCAGCAGCCACAAACAGGGAGCTTATGGCTACACCTTC. Amino acids: CASSHKQGAYGYTF.

The rearrangement links TRBV28 to TRBJ1-1; D is possibly TRBD1 (5 bases). This CDR3 is built from 14 residues. Germline V gene lookup returns CDR1 MDHEN and CDR2 SYDVKM. Trimming removed 7 bases from V and 5 bases from J, with 17 bases in between. The CDR3 is CASTPGGERTEAFF. In nucleotides, the CDR3 is TGTGCCAGCACCCCCGGGGGGGAACGGACTGAAGCTTTCTTT. The whole variable domain, filled in from reference TRBV28 and TRBJ1-1, reads DVKVTQSSRYLVKRTGEKVFLECVQDMDHENMFWYRQDPGLGLRLIYFSYDVKMKEKGDIPEGYSVSREKKERFSLILESASTNQTSMYLCASTPGGERTEAFFGQGTRLTVV.

This sequence joins TRBV14 and TRBJ1-3; tentatively, D is TRBD1 (6 bases). Germline CDR1 reads SGHDN; CDR2 reads FVKESK. Trimming left V 0 bases short and J 2 bases short, with 11 bases between. The CDR3 extends over 16 amino acids. CDR3 sequence: CASSQEGGMPGNTIYF. CDR3 nucleotide sequence: TGTGCCAGCAGCCAAGAAGGGGGAATGCCTGGAAACACCATATATTTT.

The chain combines TRBV29-1 with TRBJ2-7; D may be TRBD2 (7 bases). Germline CDR1 SQVTM, CDR2 ANQGSEA. This CDR3 region has 15 residues. V was trimmed by 6 bases and J by 2 bases, leaving 20 bases between them. The CDR3 DNA reads as TGCAGCGTGGTGAGGAGGGGGGGCCAGACCTACGAGCAGTACTTC. Its translation is CSVVRRGGQTYEQYF.

The rearrangement links TRBV10-3 to TRBJ1-4; 8 bases are shared with TRBD1. The CDR3 loop spans 14 amino acids. The trim removed 8 bases at V and 5 bases at J, leaving 7 bases unmatched. The germline gives CDR1 ENHRY, CDR2 SYGVKD. Here the CDR3 DNA reads TGTGCCATCCGAGGGACAGGCGGGAATGAAAAACTGTTTTTT. Translating it yields CAIRGTGGNEKLFF.

The CDR3 spells CASSLPDPLAGGSYEQYF. For the CDR3, the DNA is TGTGCCAGCAGCTTACCCGACCCTTTAGCGGGGGGTTCTTACGAGCAGTACTTC. This chain connects TRBV7-4 to TRBJ2-7; 10 bases are shared with TRBD2. Germline CDR1 SGHVT, CDR2 SQSDAQ. The CDR3 has 18 amino acids. V was pared by 2 bases and J by 4 bases, with 14 bases of the junction left unmatched.

The rearrangement joins TRBV5-1 to TRBJ2-2; TRBD1 might be the D (6 bases). Germline lookup yields CDR1 SGHRS and CDR2 YFSETQ. Trimming pared 4 bases from V and 4 bases from J, leaving 11 bases between. The CDR3 is 14 residues long. DNA of the CDR3: TGCGCCAGCAGCCCTACAGGGAGCACCGGGGAGCTGTTTTTT. Protein product: CASSPTGSTGELFF.

V and J are TRBV29-1 and TRBJ2-5, with TRBD1 identical over 8 bases. V lost 3 bases to trimming and J lost 5 bases; unmatched junction nucleotides: 14. Germline-derived CDR1 and CDR2 are SQVTM and ANQGSEA. The CDR3 is 16 amino acids. CDR3 nucleotide sequence: TGCAGCGTTGAGACCGGCCGCAGGGGGCTGGGGGAGACCCAGTACTTC. It codes for CSVETGRRGLGETQYF.

This sequence joins TRBV4-2 and TRBJ1-4, with TRBD1 identical over 7 bases. Germline CDR1 and CDR2: LGHNA and YNFKEQ. V shed 1 base, J shed 5 bases, and the junction held 1 base outside the gene matches. The CDR3 runs 14 residues. The CDR3 nucleotides read TGTGCCAGCAGCCAAGGGACAGGCAATGAAAAACTGTTTTTT. This translates into CASSQGTGNEKLFF.

In its sample, this clone was seen a few times. The rearrangement uses TRBV19 and TRBJ2-2, with 7 nucleotides matching TRBD1. Germline assignment: CDR1 LNHDA and CDR2 SQIVND (reference sequence). The CDR3 runs 16 residues. V gave up 5 bases and J gave up 5 bases; unmatched junction bases: 11. The CDR3 DNA follows: TGTGCCAGTAGTCCGTGGACAGGAGCAAAGACCGGGGAGCTGTTTTTT. Translated: CASSPWTGAKTGELFF. The full variable domain, completed using reference TRBV19 and TRBJ2-2, is DGGITQSPKYLFRKEGQNVTLSCEQNLNHDAMYWYRQDPGQGLRLIYYSQIVNDFQKGDIAEGYSVSREKKESFPLTVTSAQKNPTAFYLCASSPWTGAKTGELFFGEGSRLTVL.

V usage is TRBV5-1 and J usage is TRBJ1-1; D is uncertain. In germline, CDR1 is SGHRS, CDR2 YFSETQ. The CDR3 extends over 15 amino acids. Trimming took 3 bases from V and 1 from J, leaving 13 bases between them. Here the CDR3 DNA reads TGCGCCAGCAGCTCCGTTCTAGGCTCGAACACTGAAGCTTTCTTT. Protein sequence: CASSSVLGSNTEAFF.

The chain uses TRBV19 and TRBJ2-3; 10 bases are a match to TRBD2. With V trimmed by 5 bases and J by 2 bases, 4 bases remained unmatched. CDR3 length: 15 amino acids. CDR1 LNHDA and CDR2 SQIVND come from the germline V gene (reference sequence). DNA of the CDR3: TGTGCCAGTAGTCTTAGCGGGGGGCCCACAGATACGCAGTATTTT. Translation gives CASSLSGGPTDTQYF. The full variable domain, in which reference TRBV19 and TRBJ2-3 provide the parts outside the CDR3, is DGGITQSPKYLFRKEGQNVTLSCEQNLNHDAMYWYRQDPGQGLRLIYYSQIVNDFQKGDIAEGYSVSREKKESFPLTVTSAQKNPTAFYLCASSLSGGPTDTQYFGPGTRLTVL.

The J gene is TRBJ2-7, the V gene TRBV10-3; no reliable D call. Germline-derived CDR1 and CDR2 are ENHRY and SYGVKD. Trimming took off 6 bases at V and 5 bases at J, with 8 bases between the two ends. This CDR3 is 11 amino acids long. The CDR3 here is CAIRQNNEQYF. The CDR3 DNA sequence: TGTGCCATCAGACAGAATAACGAGCAGTACTTC.

This chain joins TRBV28 and TRBJ1-2; D gene ambiguous. CDR1 is MDHEN and CDR2 is SYDVKM in the germline V gene. Trimming cost V 2 bases and J 10 bases, with 14 bases left between them. The CDR3 has 13 amino acids. CDR3 protein: CASSLGQVVLYTF. The CDR3 DNA sequence: TGTGCCAGCAGTTTAGGGCAGGTTGTGCTCTACACCTTC.

With respect to this clone: Compared with germline, one end of the junction differs, possibly owing to a read error. V is TRBV6-6 and J is TRBJ2-7, with 12 positions matching TRBD2. The CDR3 contains 13 residues. CDR1 MNHNY and CDR2 SVGAGI come from the germline V gene (reference sequence). The CDR3 nucleotides are TGTGCCAGCAGTCAAAGGACTAGCGGGGTTCAATGGTTC. It specifies CASSQRTSGVQWF.

The chain links TRBV6-4 to TRBJ1-1; D gene ambiguous. In germline, CDR1 is MRHNA, CDR2 SNTAGT. There are 13 residues in the CDR3. V was cut by 3 bases and J by 1 base, with 6 bases left in between. CDR3 DNA: TGTGCCAGCAGTGAAGCCCCGAACACTGAAGCTTTCTTT. Amino acids: CASSEAPNTEAFF.

V and J are TRBV2 and TRBJ2-7; the match to TRBD2 covers 10 bases. Looked up from germline, CDR1 is SNHLY and CDR2 is FYNNEI. The CDR3 totals 15 residues. The V segment lost 7 bases and the J segment 1 base; nucleotides outside the gene matches: 7. CDR3: CASNPRLAGSYEQYF. CDR3 DNA: TGTGCCAGCAACCCGAGACTAGCGGGTTCCTACGAGCAGTACTTC.

V usage is TRBV2 and J usage is TRBJ2-7; perhaps TRBD2 as D (5 bases). V lost 8 bases to trimming and J lost 7 bases, with 15 bases between them. This CDR3 comprises 12 residues. CDR1 is SNHLY and CDR2 is FYNNEI in the germline V gene. The CDR3 nucleotides are TGTGCCAGCGCCTATACCAGAGGGGAGCAGTACTTC. Translated: CASAYTRGEQYF. Variable domain in full (rest from reference TRBV2 and TRBJ2-7): EPEVTQTPSHQVTQMGQEVILRCVPISNHLYFYWYRQILGQKVEFLVSFYNNEISEKSEIFDDQFSVERPDGSNFTLKIRSTKLEDSAMYFCASAYTRGEQYFGPGTRLTVT.

The V call is TRBV28, the J call TRBJ2-6, with D unclear. With 7 bases removed from V and 4 bases from J, the gap between germline ends came to 5 bases. The germline CDR1 and CDR2 sequences are MDHEN and SYDVKM. The CDR3 is made up of 12 amino acids. DNA for the CDR3: TGTGCCAGCAACAGAGGGGCCAACGTCCTGACTTTC. Translating it yields CASNRGANVLTF.

This chain links TRBV28 with TRBJ2-1; a weak D match, TRBD1 (6 bases). Germline V gene lookup returns CDR1 MDHEN and CDR2 SYDVKM. Trimming removed 7 bases at V and 8 bases at J, with 27 bases between. The CDR3 loop spans 17 amino acids. The CDR3 coding sequence is TGTGCCAGCAAAGGGGGTACCGCGAATGGGGTCCTAGATGAGCAGTTCTTC. Residues: CASKGGTANGVLDEQFF.